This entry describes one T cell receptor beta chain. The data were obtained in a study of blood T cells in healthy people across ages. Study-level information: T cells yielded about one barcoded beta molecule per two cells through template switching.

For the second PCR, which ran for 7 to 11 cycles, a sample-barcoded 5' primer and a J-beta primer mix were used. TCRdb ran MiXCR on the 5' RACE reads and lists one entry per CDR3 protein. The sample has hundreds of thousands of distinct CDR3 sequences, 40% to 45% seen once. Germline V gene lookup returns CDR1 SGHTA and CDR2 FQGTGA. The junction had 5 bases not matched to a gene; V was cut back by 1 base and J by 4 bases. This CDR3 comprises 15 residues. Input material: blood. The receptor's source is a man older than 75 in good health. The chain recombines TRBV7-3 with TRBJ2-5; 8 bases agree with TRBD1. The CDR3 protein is CASSLRGQGRETQYF. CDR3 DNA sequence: TGTGCCAGCAGCTTAAGAGGACAGGGCCGAGAGACCCAGTACTTC.